Listed here is a single T cell receptor beta chain. The sample is drawn from a study of CD8 T cells in Susac syndrome. Looking at the study overall: Patients with Susac syndrome were therapy-naive, taking corticosteroids, with some also receiving intravenous immunoglobulin, or taking intravenous immunoglobulin alone at the time their blood was drawn.

Germline loops: CDR1 SGDLS, CDR2 YYNGEE. V lost 0 bases, J lost 4 bases, and 14 bases lay in between. This CDR3 has 15 residues. The authors reverse transcribed roughly 0.5 to 1 ug RNA with random hexamers. A single record per CDR3 protein comes from TCRdb applying MiXCR to the immunoSEQ multiplex PCR reads. This table has about 150,000 distinct CDR3 sequences, around 95% appearing once. This sequence originates from a human donor with Susac syndrome. What was sequenced was CD4+ T cells from PBMCs. This chain uses TRBV9 with TRBJ2-7; tentative D call: TRBD2 (5 bases). The CDR3 reads CASSVASGPTYEQYF. Written as DNA, the CDR3 is TGTGCCAGCAGCGTAGCCAGCGGTCCCACTTACGAGCAGTACTTC. Full variable domain (missing parts from reference TRBV9 and TRBJ2-7): DSGVTQTPKHLITATGQRVTLRCSPRSGDLSVYWYQQSLDQGLQFLIQYYNGEERAKGNILERFSAQQFPDLHSELNLSSLELGDSALYFCASSVASGPTYEQYFGPGTRLTVT.